Each of the 21 T cell receptor beta chains below was sequenced from the same sample in a study of response to subunit inactivated influenza vaccine. TCRdb analysed the RT-PCR reads with MiXCR anew, one entry per CDR3 protein. This sample has about 520,000 distinct CDR3 sequences, with about 25% found just once. Sequencing used CD4+ T cells sorted from PBMCs, obtained about 5 days after vaccination. These receptors were taken from a man aged 45-65 years who received an inactivated influenza vaccine.

Ten or more counts support this clonotype. The chain joins TRBV15 to TRBJ2-7; 10 nucleotides agree with TRBD1. Germline CDR1 LNHNV, CDR2 YYDKDF (reference sequence). The CDR3 consists of 15 residues. Trimming at V came to 5 bases and at J to 6 bases, leaving 10 bases not matched to a gene. CDR3 in amino acids: CATSYGPGTGVEQYF. CDR3 coding DNA: TGTGCCACCAGCTACGGTCCCGGGACAGGGGTCGAGCAGTACTTC.

This clonotype was counted a few times. The chain couples TRBV5-1 to TRBJ1-1; a possible D gene is TRBD1 (5 bases). CDR1 and CDR2 from the germline V gene are SGHRS and YFSETQ. CDR3 length equals 14 residues. V was clipped by 5 bases and J by 1 base, with 12 bases between them. The CDR3 region is CASRMGGENTEAFF. The CDR3 DNA reads TGCGCCAGCAGGATGGGGGGGGAGAACACTGAAGCTTTCTTT.

A few counts support this clonotype. V gene TRBV12-3 or TRBV12-4 combines with J gene TRBJ1-2; no clear D. V was shortened by 5 bases and J by 4 bases, with 11 bases between the two germline ends. The CDR3 extends over 13 amino acids. The DNA of the CDR3 is TGTGCCAGCAGTCAGTATAGCCGCTATGGCTACACCTTC. It translates to CASSQYSRYGYTF.

The chain is built from TRBV15 and TRBJ2-7; 9 bases are shared with TRBD1. Trimming at V came to 4 bases and at J to 1 base, leaving 2 bases not matched to a gene. Looked up from germline, CDR1 is LNHNV and CDR2 is YYDKDF (reference sequence). The CDR3 sequence is 14 residues long. The CDR3 sequence: CATSKDRGSYEQYF. Written as DNA, the CDR3 is TGTGCCACCAGCAAAGACAGGGGGTCCTACGAGCAGTACTTC.

The chain carries TRBV24-1 and TRBJ2-1; 9 nucleotides agree with TRBD2. This CDR3 is built from 15 residues. Trimming removed 4 bases from V and 6 bases from J; junction bases left unmatched: 6. The germline gives CDR1 KGHDR, CDR2 SFDVKD. CDR3 region: CATSEAGGPSNEQFF. CDR3 coding DNA: TGTGCCACCAGTGAGGCGGGAGGGCCGAGCAATGAGCAGTTCTTC.

This clonotype was seen ten or more times. This rearrangement joins TRBV4-2 to TRBJ1-2; 7 nucleotides agree with TRBD1. V dropped 0 bases and J dropped 1; count of bases not matched to a gene: 2. There are 15 residues in the CDR3. Germline loops: CDR1 LGHNA, CDR2 YNFKEQ. This CDR3 reads CASSQEGTDNYGYTF. CDR3 sequence (DNA): TGTGCCAGCAGCCAAGAAGGGACAGATAACTATGGCTACACCTTC.

The V and J genes are TRBV9 and TRBJ1-3; D gene unclear. V lost 0 bases and J lost 4, with 2 bases in between. The length of the CDR3 is 12 residues. The germline CDR1 and CDR2 sequences are SGDLS and YYNGEE. The chain's CDR3 is CASSVEGNTIYF. In DNA form, the CDR3 reads TGTGCCAGCAGCGTAGAAGGAAACACCATATATTTT.

Here the CDR3 DNA reads TGTGCCAGCACCTCCGGGACAGGGCGAAACTATGGCTACACCTTC. Its translation is CASTSGTGRNYGYTF. V is TRBV12-3 or TRBV12-4 and J is TRBJ1-2; 9 nucleotides align to TRBD1. Trimming at V came to 7 bases and at J to 2 bases, leaving 8 bases not matched to a gene. This CDR3 has 15 residues.

About this clonotype: At one boundary the junction diverges from the germline segment, which might be a read error. The chain joins TRBV7-8 to TRBJ2-3; 7 bases map to TRBD2. Germline lookup yields CDR1 SGHVS and CDR2 FQNEAQ. The CDR3 runs 17 residues. This CDR3 reads CDSSTYRGEGVTDTQYF. CDR3 sequence (DNA): TGTGACAGCAGCACCTACCGGGGGGAGGGTGTGACAGATACGCAGTATTTT.

The gene calls are TRBV5-1 and TRBJ2-3, with D tentatively TRBD1 (6 bases). Trimming removed 4 bases from V and 2 bases from J, with 11 bases in between. The CDR3 is 14 residues long. CDR1 and CDR2 (germline): SGHRS, YFSETQ. The CDR3 DNA follows: TGCGCCAGCAGCCCTGGACAGCTCACAGATACGCAGTATTTT. Protein sequence: CASSPGQLTDTQYF.

This clonotype has just a few counts. The gene calls are TRBV7-9 and TRBJ2-2; D not resolved. The germline V gene encodes CDR1 SEHNR and CDR2 FQNEAQ (reference sequence). With 2 bases removed from V and 5 bases from J, the gap between germline ends came to 9 bases. The CDR3 covers 14 residues. The CDR3 protein is CASSLRSTTGELFF. CDR3 DNA sequence: TGTGCCAGCAGCTTACGGAGCACGACCGGGGAGCTGTTTTTT.

The genes are TRBV28 and TRBJ2-5, with 8 bases that match TRBD2. There are 16 residues in the CDR3. CDR1 and CDR2 (germline): MDHEN, SYDVKM. Unmatched junction bases numbered 17, after V lost 7 bases and J lost 7 bases. The CDR3 region has the DNA TGTGCCAGCAATATACCCCGGGAGGGCATTTTTGCGACCCAGTACTTC. This translates into CASNIPREGIFATQYF. Full variable domain (remainder filled in from reference TRBV28 and TRBJ2-5): DVKVTQSSRYLVKRTGEKVFLECVQDMDHENMFWYRQDPGLGLRLIYFSYDVKMKEKGDIPEGYSVSREKKERFSLILESASTNQTSMYLCASNIPREGIFATQYFGPGTRLLVL.

The gene calls are TRBV20-1 and TRBJ2-7; possible D gene TRBD1, 6 bases. This CDR3 has 14 amino acids. Germline V gene sequence: CDR1 DFQATT, CDR2 SNEGSKA (reference sequence). Trimming took off 1 base at V and 4 bases at J, with 14 bases between the two ends. This CDR3 is CSARVGTGRYEQYF. The CDR3, as DNA: TGCAGTGCTAGAGTTGGTACAGGGCGTTACGAGCAGTACTTC.

The chain has TRBV6-2 or TRBV6-3 and TRBJ2-7; 9 bases line up with TRBD1. The length of the CDR3 is 14 residues. V shed 5 bases, J shed 3 bases, and the junction held 5 bases outside the gene matches. From germline, CDR1 is MNHEY and CDR2 SVGEGT. The CDR3 DNA sequence: TGTGCCAGCAGTGCGGGACAGGGAATCTACGAGCAGTACTTC. It is translated as CASSAGQGIYEQYF.

This clonotype has a count of ten or more. The rearrangement uses TRBV29-1 and TRBJ2-6, with D perhaps matching TRBD2 (6 bases). The CDR3 has 13 amino acids. Per the germline V gene, CDR1 is SQVTM and CDR2 is ANQGSEA. The V end lost 7 bases, the J end lost 4 bases, and 11 bases lay between the germline ends. The DNA for the CDR3 is TGCAGCGCTGGGGGGAGAGGGGCCAACGTCCTGACTTTC. Its translation is CSAGGRGANVLTF.

This clonotype was picked up a small number of times. The genes are TRBV6-4 and TRBJ2-1; D is possibly TRBD2 (5 bases). The V gene lost 4 bases and the J gene lost 2 bases, with 6 bases spanning the gap. The CDR3 length is 13 residues. Germline V gene data show CDR1 as MRHNA and CDR2 as SNTAGT. The CDR3 sequence is CASSAGAYNEQFF. The CDR3 DNA sequence: TGTGCCAGCAGTGCCGGGGCCTACAATGAGCAGTTCTTC.

This clonotype has just a few counts. The rearrangement joins TRBV5-1 to TRBJ1-1, with TRBD1 matching over 9 bases. CDR3 size: 15 residues. V lost 4 bases, J lost 8 bases, and 12 bases stayed unmatched. Germline V gene data show CDR1 as SGHRS and CDR2 as YFSETQ. In nucleotides, the CDR3 is TGCGCCAGCAGCGCGGGACAGGGCAGTAGAAGCGAAGCTTTCTTT. Translated, it gives CASSAGQGSRSEAFF. Combining the CDR3 with reference TRBV5-1 and TRBJ1-1 gives the whole variable domain KAGVTQTPRYLIKTRGQQVTLSCSPISGHRSVSWYQQTPGQGLQFLFEYFSETQRNKGNFPGRFSGRQFSNSRSEMNVSTLELGDSALYLCASSAGQGSRSEAFFGQGTRLTVV.

The chain couples TRBV5-1 to TRBJ2-1; 9 bases map to TRBD2. Germline V CDR1 and CDR2: SGHRS, YFSETQ. V lost 3 bases and J lost 4; bases outside the gene matches: 5. The length of the CDR3 is 15 residues. The CDR3 sequence is CASSSAGGTYNEQFF. CDR3 nucleotides: TGCGCCAGCAGCTCAGCGGGGGGTACTTACAATGAGCAGTTCTTC.

This clonotype was detected ten times or more. The V and J genes are TRBV25-1 and TRBJ1-6; no clear D gene. Per germline, CDR1 MGHDK and CDR2 SYGVNS. V lost 3 bases and J lost 6, with 12 bases in between. The CDR3 totals 15 residues. CDR3 in amino acids: CASSEVVGSNSPLHF. As DNA, the CDR3 is TGTGCCAGCAGTGAGGTGGTAGGGAGTAATTCACCCCTCCACTTT. Complete variable domain (other parts from reference TRBV25-1 and TRBJ1-6): EADIYQTPRYLVIGTGKKITLECSQTMGHDKMYWYQQDPGMELHLIHYSYGVNSTEKGDLSSESTVSRIRTEHFPLTLESARPSHTSQYLCASSEVVGSNSPLHFGNGTRLTVT.

This clonotype was counted between two and nine times. The chain employs TRBV10-3 and TRBJ2-1, with TRBD2 matching 12 bases. V was pared by 5 bases and J by 0 bases, with 11 bases of the junction left unmatched. The CDR3 has 19 residues. The germline V gene has CDR1 ENHRY and CDR2 SYGVKD. DNA for the CDR3: TGTGCCATCAGTACCGGGACTAGCGGGCCCTCCCCCTCCTACAATGAGCAGTTCTTC. Encoded protein: CAISTGTSGPSPSYNEQFF.

The CDR3: CASSHGLAGYTDTQYF. The CDR3 DNA sequence: TGTGCCAGCAGCCACGGACTAGCGGGATACACAGATACGCAGTATTTT. J is TRBJ2-3 and V is TRBV14; 12 bases are a match to TRBD2. The V gene's germline CDR1 is SGHDN and CDR2 FVKESK. CDR3 length: 16 amino acids. V was pared by 3 bases and J by 2 bases, with 3 bases of the junction left unmatched.